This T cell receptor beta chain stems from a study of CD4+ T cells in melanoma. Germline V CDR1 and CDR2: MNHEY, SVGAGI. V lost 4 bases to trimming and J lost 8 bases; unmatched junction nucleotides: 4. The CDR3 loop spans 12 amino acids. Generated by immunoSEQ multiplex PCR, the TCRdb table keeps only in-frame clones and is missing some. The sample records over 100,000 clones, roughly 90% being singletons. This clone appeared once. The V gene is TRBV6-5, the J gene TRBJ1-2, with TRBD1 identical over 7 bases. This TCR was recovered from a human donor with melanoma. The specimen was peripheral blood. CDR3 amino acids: CASSSQGGGYTF. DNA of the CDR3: TGTGCCAGCAGTTCTCAGGGGGGGGGCTACACCTTC.